The clone carrying this TCR beta chain was seen ten or more times. Its specificity is unknown. The record originates from a study of T cells after yellow fever vaccination. Whole-study context: SMART-Seq v4 Ultra Low Input served to prepare low-cell-number fractions.

The germline V and J ends were trimmed by 0 bases and 1 base, with 5 bases remaining between them. CDR1 and CDR2 from the germline V gene are KGHSH and LQKENI. The CDR3 loop spans 14 amino acids. In TCRdb, the 5' RACE reads were re-called with MiXCR into one record per CDR3 protein. The data show 100,000 to 150,000 distinct CDR3 sequences, around 7.7% seen once. General study results and limits: Abundant clonotypes from the bulk population could have been carried over as contaminants into FACS-sorted repertoires. The study found a weaker secondary response that peaked faster, day 5 versus 15.

The TCR sequence derives from a man between 18 and 35 years old who received the YFV17D yellow fever vaccine. The sample in question was CD4+ T cells sorted from PBMCs, obtained around 10 days after the first yellow fever vaccination. The rearrangement uses TRBV18 and TRBJ2-3, with D perhaps being TRBD1 or TRBD2 (5 bases each). Written as DNA, the CDR3 is TGTGCCAGCTCACCACCGGGGGGCACAGATACGCAGTATTTT. Its translation is CASSPPGGTDTQYF.